Listed below are T cell receptor beta chains from one sample, sequenced in a study of T cell changes during pregnancy in multiple sclerosis. The protocol was immunoSEQ multiplex PCR, while the TCRdb copy is restricted to in-frame clones and leaves out a portion. The repertoire has around 110,000 clones, about 90% of them found once; the top ten carry over 1.5%. The source was peripheral blood, collected in the third trimester of pregnancy. These receptors all stem from a female donor with multiple sclerosis, enrolled in a pregnancy study. Both conserved end residues are part of each CDR3. Size tells how often a clone was seen (once, few, many) or the class of an expanded clone, and some rows leave it out.

>15|TRBV6-5|-
CASSYASGGFETQYF
>13|TRBV30|-
CAWSPQSDSPLHF
>14|TRBV27|-
CASSLDRRTDTQYF
>16|TRBV27|-
CASSLSGGRSWDEQFF
>13|TRBV27|-
CASGTQGGSGYTF
>18|TRBV4-1|-
CASSLPTGSSINTGELFF
>14|TRBV6-5|-
CASSYSGRGDEAFF
>16|TRBV11-2|-
CASSVIRTGDTGELFF
>13|TRBV25-1|-
CASSHDQRGFLFF
>13|TRBV23-1|-
CASFTGSNQPQHF
>15|TRBV6-1|-
CASTGLTSSYNEQFF
>18|TRBV23-1|-
CASGEIRDRVRMNTEAFF
>16|TRBV5-1|-
CASSLAGGRSTGELFF
>13|TRBV5-4|once
CASSKTGQETQYF
>15|TRBV6-5|-
CASSRTQTGANVLTF
>17|TRBV9|-
CASSVEGLARSTDTQYF
>14|TRBV12-5|-
CASARPGSYNEQFF
>14|TRBV16|-
CASSQSIVSNEQFF
>15|TRBV2|once
CASSEEGERAGELFF
>16|TRBV5-1|-
CASSLGPGSYPDTQYF
>12|TRBV7-8|-
CASSQAVQPQHF
>15|TRBV27|-
CASSLTSGSYNEQFF
>14|TRBV14|-
CASSLGLRNTEAFF
>13|TRBV6-1|-
CASRRTITGELFF
>16|TRBV19|-
CASSIHSGSGNNEQFF
>16|TRBV14|-
CASSQELAGVTGELFF
>12|TRBV6-1|-
CATRGLDQPQHF
>14|TRBV6-5|-
CASSYDSGNQPQHF
>16|TRBV5-1|-
CASSLEGSGGNQPQHF
>16|TRBV10-3|-
CAIQDRGRVSAGELFF
>15|TRBV5-6|-
CASSSPGLGLDTQYF
>13|TRBV7-2|-
CASSLNSHTEAFF
>15|TRBV6-5|-
CASSRGLAGAGELFF